The clone carrying this T cell receptor (beta chain) occurred many times. Its matching antigen is unknown. Unique molecular identifiers featured in how the TCRbeta library was prepared. Via MiXCR, TCRdb re-called the PCR reads, giving one row per CDR3 protein. The sample contains some 200,000 distinct CDR3 sequences, approximately 6.9% of which appear only once. The source of the sample is a study of T-cell reconstitution after alpha-beta-depleted transplantation in children. This CDR3 region has 14 residues. V was cut by 0 bases and J by 5 bases, with 10 bases left in between. Germline CDR1 and CDR2: LGHNA and YNFKEQ. General study results and limits: Some patients owed their high day-60 TCRbeta diversity to surviving recipient T cells and thymic progenitors. When one year had passed after transplant, most T-cell counts and diversity came from newly produced T cells. Alpha-beta T cells about two months after transplant reportedly derived from several hundred expanded graft clones.

The TCR originated in a boy under 10 years old with acute lymphoblastic leukemia, due to receive a stem cell transplant. The chain recombines TRBV4-2 with TRBJ2-5, with D perhaps matching TRBD2 (7 bases). Sequencing was performed on PBMCs, taken before TCRalphabeta/CD19-depleted stem cell transplant. The CDR3 sequence is CASSQDRGGETQYF. In DNA form, the CDR3 reads TGTGCCAGCAGCCAAGACAGGGGAGGGGAGACCCAGTACTTC.